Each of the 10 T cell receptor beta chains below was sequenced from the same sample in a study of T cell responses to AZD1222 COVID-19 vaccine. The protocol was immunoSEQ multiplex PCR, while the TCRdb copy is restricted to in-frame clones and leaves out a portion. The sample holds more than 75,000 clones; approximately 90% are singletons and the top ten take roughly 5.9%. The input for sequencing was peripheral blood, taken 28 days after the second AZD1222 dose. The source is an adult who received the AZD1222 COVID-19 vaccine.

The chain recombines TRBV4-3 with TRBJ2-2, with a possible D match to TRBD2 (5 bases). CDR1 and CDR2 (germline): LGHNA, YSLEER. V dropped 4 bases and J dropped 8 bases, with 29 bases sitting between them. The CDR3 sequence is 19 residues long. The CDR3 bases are TGCGCCAGCAGCCCTCAATTATATTCGGGGATCGGGTCCCCGGGGGAGCTGTTTTTT. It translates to CASSPQLYSGIGSPGELFF.

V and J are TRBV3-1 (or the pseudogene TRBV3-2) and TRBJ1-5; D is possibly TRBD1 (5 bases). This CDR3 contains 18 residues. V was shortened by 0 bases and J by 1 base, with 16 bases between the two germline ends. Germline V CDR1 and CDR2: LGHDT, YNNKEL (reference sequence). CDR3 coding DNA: TGTGCCAGCAGCCAAGAGGGGCCGGGGACCAAAAGCAATCAGCCCCAGCATTTT. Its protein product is CASSQEGPGTKSNQPQHF.

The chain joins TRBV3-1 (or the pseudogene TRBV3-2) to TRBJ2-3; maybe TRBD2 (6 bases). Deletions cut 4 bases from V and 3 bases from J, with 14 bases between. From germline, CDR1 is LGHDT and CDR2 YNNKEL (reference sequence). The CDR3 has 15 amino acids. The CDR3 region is CASSRSGDTTDTQYF. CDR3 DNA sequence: TGTGCCAGCAGCCGATCGGGGGATACGACAGATACGCAGTATTTT.

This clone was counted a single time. Here the CDR3 DNA reads TGTGCCAGCAGTTTGGCCGGGACTAGCGGGGGGGCCGGGAATGAGCAGTTCTTC. It translates to CASSLAGTSGGAGNEQFF. V and J are TRBV28 and TRBJ2-1; 16 nucleotides align to TRBD2. Germline V CDR1 and CDR2: MDHEN, SYDVKM. Unmatched junction bases numbered 9, after V lost 3 bases and J lost 7 bases. CDR3 length equals 18 residues. Based on the CDR3 plus reference TRBV28 and TRBJ2-1, the full variable domain is DVKVTQSSRYLVKRTGEKVFLECVQDMDHENMFWYRQDPGLGLRLIYFSYDVKMKEKGDIPEGYSVSREKKERFSLILESASTNQTSMYLCASSLAGTSGGAGNEQFFGPGTRLTVL.

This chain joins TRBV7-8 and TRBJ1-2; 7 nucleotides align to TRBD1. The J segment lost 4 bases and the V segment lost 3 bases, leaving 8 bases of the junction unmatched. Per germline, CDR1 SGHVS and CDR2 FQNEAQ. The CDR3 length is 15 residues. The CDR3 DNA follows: TGTGCCAGCAGCTTCGAGACAGGGCCCTTCTATGGCTACACCTTC. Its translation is CASSFETGPFYGYTF.

In DNA form, the CDR3 reads TGTGCCAGCAGTGATCAGGGGGAGACTAACTATGGCTACACCTTC. Protein sequence: CASSDQGETNYGYTF. V usage is TRBV2 and J usage is TRBJ1-2; 7 bases are a match to TRBD1. Germline V gives CDR1 SNHLY, CDR2 FYNNEI. Germline trimming cut 3 bases from V and 0 bases from J; bases unmatched to any gene: 4. The length of the CDR3 is 15 residues.

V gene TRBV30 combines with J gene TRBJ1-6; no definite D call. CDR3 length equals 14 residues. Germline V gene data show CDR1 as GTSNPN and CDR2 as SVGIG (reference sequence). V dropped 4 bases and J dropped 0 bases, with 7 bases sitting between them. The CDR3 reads CAWTVSSYNSPLHF. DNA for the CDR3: TGTGCCTGGACCGTAAGCTCCTATAATTCACCCCTCCACTTT.

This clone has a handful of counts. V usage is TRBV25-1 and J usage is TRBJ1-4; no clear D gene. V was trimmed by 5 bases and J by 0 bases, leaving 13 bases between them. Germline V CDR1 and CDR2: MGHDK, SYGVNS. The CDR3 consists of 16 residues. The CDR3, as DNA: TGTGCCAGCAGTAAGCCCAGAGGAGCAACTAATGAAAAACTGTTTTTT. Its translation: CASSKPRGATNEKLFF.

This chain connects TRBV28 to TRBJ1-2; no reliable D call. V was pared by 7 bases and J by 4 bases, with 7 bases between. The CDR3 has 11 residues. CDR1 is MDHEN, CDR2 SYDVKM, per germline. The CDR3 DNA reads TGTGCCAGCATAGGCCTCTATGGCTACACCTTC. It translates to CASIGLYGYTF.

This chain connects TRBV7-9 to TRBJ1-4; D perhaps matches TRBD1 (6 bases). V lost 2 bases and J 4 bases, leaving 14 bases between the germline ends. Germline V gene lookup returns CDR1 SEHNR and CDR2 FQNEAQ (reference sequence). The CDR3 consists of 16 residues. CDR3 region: CASSLRGQGNNEKLFF. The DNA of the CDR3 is TGTGCCAGCAGCTTACGGGGCCAGGGGAATAATGAAAAACTGTTTTTT.